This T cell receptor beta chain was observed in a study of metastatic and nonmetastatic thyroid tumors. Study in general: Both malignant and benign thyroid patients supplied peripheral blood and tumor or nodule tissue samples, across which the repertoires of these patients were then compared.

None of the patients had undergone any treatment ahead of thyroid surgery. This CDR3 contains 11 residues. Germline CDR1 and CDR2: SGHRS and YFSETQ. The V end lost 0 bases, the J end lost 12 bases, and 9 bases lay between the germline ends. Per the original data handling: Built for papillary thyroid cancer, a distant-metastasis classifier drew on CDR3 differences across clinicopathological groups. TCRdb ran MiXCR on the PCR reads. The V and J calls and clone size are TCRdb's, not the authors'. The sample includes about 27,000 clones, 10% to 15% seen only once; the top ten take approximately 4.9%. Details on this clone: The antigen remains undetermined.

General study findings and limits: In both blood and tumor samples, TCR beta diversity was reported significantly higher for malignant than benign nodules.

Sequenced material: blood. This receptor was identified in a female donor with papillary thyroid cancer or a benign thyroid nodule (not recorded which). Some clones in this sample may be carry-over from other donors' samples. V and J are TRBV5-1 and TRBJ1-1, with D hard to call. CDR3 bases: TGCGCCAGCAGCTTGGGGTCGGAGTCTTTCTTT. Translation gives CASSLGSESFF. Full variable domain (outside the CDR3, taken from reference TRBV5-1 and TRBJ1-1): KAGVTQTPRYLIKTRGQQVTLSCSPISGHRSVSWYQQTPGQGLQFLFEYFSETQRNKGNFPGRFSGRQFSNSRSEMNVSTLELGDSALYLCASSLGSESFFGQGTRLTVV.